This T cell receptor beta chain is from a study of T cell repertoires in cytomegalovirus infection. Study at large: Through public TCR beta signatures, both CMV infection and matching HLA type were indicated. General observations from the study: The study found HLA-C-restricted CMV-specific TCR beta clonotypes dominating the ex vivo response. Using cumulative public TCR beta family frequency, the authors identified those who carried CMV together with the relevant HLA.

The V gene end was trimmed by 0 bases and the J gene end by 5 bases; junction bases not matched to a gene: 8. The CDR3 consists of 18 residues. Per the germline V gene, CDR1 is LNHNV and CDR2 is YYDKDF (reference sequence). TCRdb ran MiXCR on the reads and lists one entry per CDR3 protein. The top ten hold roughly 4.5% of the sample, which has 300,000 to 400,000 distinct CDR3 sequences, more than 9% seen once. This clonotype was detected a few times. Antigen: not known. The material sequenced was PBMCs. The rearrangement joins TRBV15 to TRBJ2-1; 12 bases map to TRBD2. The receptor was derived from a human donor in good health (CMV status not recorded). Some clones in this sample may be carry-over from other donors' samples. CDR3 region: CATSRELAGGGRNNEQFF. CDR3 nucleotide sequence: TGTGCCACCAGCAGAGAGCTAGCGGGGGGGGGTCGCAACAATGAGCAGTTCTTC.